The 17 T cell receptor beta chains below all came from one sample that was sequenced in a study of human thymus T cells. The method was immunoSEQ multiplex PCR; TCRdb's version includes in-frame clones alone and lacks a portion of them. The data show about 50,000 clones, 95% seen once. The sequenced sample consisted of blood. The receptors come from a girl less than two years old with a congenital heart defect but otherwise immunologically healthy.

CDR3 bases: TGCGCCAGCAGCTTGGGCCCCGGGACGGTATCCTACGAGCAGTACTTC. This codes for CASSLGPGTVSYEQYF. V and J are TRBV5-1 and TRBJ2-7; possibly TRBD1 or TRBD2 for D (5 bases each). In germline, CDR1 is SGHRS, CDR2 YFSETQ. V lost 0 bases and J 1 base, leaving 14 bases between the germline ends. The CDR3 consists of 16 residues. Full variable domain (rest looked up from reference TRBV5-1 and TRBJ2-7): KAGVTQTPRYLIKTRGQQVTLSCSPISGHRSVSWYQQTPGQGLQFLFEYFSETQRNKGNFPGRFSGRQFSNSRSEMNVSTLELGDSALYLCASSLGPGTVSYEQYFGPGTRLTVT.

The chain has TRBV28 and TRBJ2-5; D is possibly TRBD2 (5 bases). The CDR3 totals 15 residues. Trimming cost V 3 bases and J 7 bases, with 18 bases left between them. The germline gives CDR1 MDHEN, CDR2 SYDVKM. The CDR3 loop reads CASSFGGGQSGTQYF. The CDR3 DNA reads as TGTGCCAGCAGTTTCGGCGGCGGGCAGAGTGGGACCCAGTACTTC.

The chain is built from TRBV5-4 and TRBJ1-3; 11 positions match TRBD1. Germline trimming cut 0 bases from V and 2 bases from J; bases unmatched to any gene: 4. CDR1 is SGHNT and CDR2 is YYREEE in the germline V gene (reference sequence). CDR3 length equals 17 residues. CDR3: CASSLAGGQGAGNTIYF. In nucleotides, the CDR3 is TGTGCCAGCAGCTTGGCAGGGGGACAGGGGGCTGGAAACACCATATATTTT.

The sample holds a few counts of this clone. This chain joins TRBV12-5 and TRBJ2-5; no definite D call. The CDR3 extends over 13 amino acids. CDR1 and CDR2 (germline): LGHNT, FRNRAP. V lost 6 bases and J 2 bases, leaving 10 bases between the germline ends. The DNA for the CDR3 is TGTGCTAGTGGGAAGGTAAATCAAGAGACCCAGTACTTC. It specifies CASGKVNQETQYF.

This clone was observed once. V and J are TRBV2 and TRBJ2-7; 7 bases align to TRBD1. With V trimmed by 1 base and J by 7 bases, 16 bases remained unmatched. From germline, CDR1 is SNHLY and CDR2 FYNNEI. This CDR3 contains 17 residues. This CDR3 reads CASSEELGQGVFVEQYF. The CDR3 DNA sequence: TGTGCCAGCAGTGAAGAGTTAGGGCAGGGGGTCTTTGTGGAGCAGTACTTC. Full variable domain (outside the CDR3, taken from reference TRBV2 and TRBJ2-7): EPEVTQTPSHQVTQMGQEVILRCVPISNHLYFYWYRQILGQKVEFLVSFYNNEISEKSEIFDDQFSVERPDGSNFTLKIRSTKLEDSAMYFCASSEELGQGVFVEQYFGPGTRLTVT.

This clone was observed a few times. The rearrangement uses TRBV19 and TRBJ1-5; D call uncertain. The CDR3 contains 13 residues. Per germline, CDR1 LNHDA and CDR2 SQIVND (reference sequence). The germline V and J ends were trimmed by 2 bases and 4 bases, with 6 bases remaining between them. The CDR3 loop reads CASSIRGNQPQHF. CDR3 bases: TGTGCCAGTAGTATACGGGGAAATCAGCCCCAGCATTTT.

The rearrangement links TRBV5-1 to TRBJ1-1, with D unresolved. Germline CDR1 and CDR2: SGHRS and YFSETQ. The CDR3 runs 15 residues. Trimming cost V 0 bases and J 3 bases, with 12 bases left between them. The CDR3 reads CASSLVPGGHTEAFF. In DNA, the CDR3 is TGCGCCAGCAGCTTGGTTCCGGGAGGGCACACTGAAGCTTTCTTT.

The chain has TRBV9 and TRBJ2-5, with D perhaps matching TRBD1 or TRBD2 (6 bases each). With 0 bases removed from V and 4 bases from J, the gap between germline ends came to 13 bases. This CDR3 is 15 amino acids long. Germline-derived CDR1 and CDR2 are SGDLS and YYNGEE. CDR3 nucleotide sequence: TGTGCCAGCAGCGTAGGAGGGGGGACTGGAGAGACCCAGTACTTC. Translated: CASSVGGGTGETQYF.

In this sample, this clone turned up once. The V and J genes are TRBV18 and TRBJ2-1, with D perhaps TRBD2 (5 bases). This CDR3 is built from 15 residues. The germline V gene encodes CDR1 KGHSH and CDR2 LQKENI. V lost 3 bases and J 3 bases, leaving 12 bases between the germline ends. CDR3 amino acids: CASSPALLGYNEQFF. CDR3 nucleotides: TGTGCCAGCTCACCGGCGTTACTAGGCTACAATGAGCAGTTCTTC.

This rearrangement joins TRBV4-2 to TRBJ2-3, with TRBD2 as a possible D gene (6 bases). The CDR3 extends over 18 amino acids. V was shortened by 4 bases and J by 3 bases, with 23 bases between the two germline ends. Germline loops: CDR1 LGHNA, CDR2 YNFKEQ. The CDR3 sequence is CASSRRLGDPPGTDTQYF. CDR3 DNA sequence: TGTGCCAGCAGCCGACGACTAGGGGACCCTCCTGGTACAGATACGCAGTATTTT.

This chain connects TRBV5-4 to TRBJ1-3, with 8 bases lining up with TRBD1. The CDR3 is 14 residues long. With 4 bases clipped from V and 7 bases from J, the junction kept 7 bases outside the gene matches. CDR1 SGHNT and CDR2 YYREEE come from the germline V gene (reference sequence). CDR3 nucleotide sequence: TGTGCCAGCAGCCCCGACAGGGGTAGGAACACCATATATTTT. It codes for CASSPDRGRNTIYF. Full variable domain (outside the CDR3, taken from reference TRBV5-4 and TRBJ1-3): ETGVTQSPTHLIKTRGQQVTLRCSSQSGHNTVSWYQQALGQGPQFIFQYYREEENGRGNFPPRFSGLQFPNYSSELNVNALELDDSALYLCASSPDRGRNTIYFGEGSWLTVV.

V and J are TRBV2 and TRBJ2-1; 10 positions agree with TRBD2. Losses at the gene ends were 8 bases for V and 10 bases for J; bases not matched to a gene: 23. CDR1 and CDR2 from the germline V gene are SNHLY and FYNNEI. The CDR3 extends over 18 amino acids. This CDR3 reads CASPKRQLAGAGAGEQFF. The CDR3 DNA follows: TGTGCCAGCCCCAAGCGACAGCTAGCGGGAGCCGGCGCCGGGGAGCAGTTCTTC. Drawing the rest from reference TRBV2 and TRBJ2-1, the complete variable domain is EPEVTQTPSHQVTQMGQEVILRCVPISNHLYFYWYRQILGQKVEFLVSFYNNEISEKSEIFDDQFSVERPDGSNFTLKIRSTKLEDSAMYFCASPKRQLAGAGAGEQFFGPGTRLTVL.

The chain links TRBV10-1 to TRBJ1-5; D gene uncertain. This CDR3 region has 12 residues. The ends were cut back, 5 bases at V and 5 bases at J, with 7 bases in the middle. Germline CDR1 reads WNHNN; CDR2 reads SYGVQD (reference sequence). The CDR3 spells CASSNSHQPQHF. The CDR3 coding sequence is TGCGCCAGCAGTAACAGCCATCAGCCCCAGCATTTT.

The chain employs TRBV7-2 and TRBJ2-7, with a weak D call TRBD2 (6 bases). The germline V gene encodes CDR1 SGHTA and CDR2 FQGNSA. Trimming took off 1 base at V and 7 bases at J, with 14 bases between the two ends. This CDR3 comprises 14 residues. CDR3 sequence (DNA): TGTGCCAGCAGCTTAGTGGCGGGATTCGGGGAGCAGTACTTC. Amino acids: CASSLVAGFGEQYF.

V usage is TRBV5-5 and J usage is TRBJ2-7; 9 bases fit TRBD1. V lost 3 bases and J lost 6; bases outside the gene matches: 7. The germline CDR1 and CDR2 sequences are SGHKS and YYEKEE (reference sequence). The CDR3 has 14 residues. CDR3: CASSSRTGEGEQYF. In DNA, the CDR3 is TGTGCCAGCAGCTCCCGGACAGGGGAAGGCGAGCAGTACTTC. Full variable domain (rest looked up from reference TRBV5-5 and TRBJ2-7): DAGVTQSPTHLIKTRGQQVTLRCSPISGHKSVSWYQQVLGQGPQFIFQYYEKEERGRGNFPDRFSARQFPNYSSELNVNALLLGDSALYLCASSSRTGEGEQYFGPGTRLTVT.

This clone has only one observation. This chain uses TRBV19 with TRBJ1-1; tentatively, D is TRBD1 (5 bases). V gave up 5 bases and J gave up 11 bases, with 12 bases separating them. From germline, CDR1 is LNHDA and CDR2 SQIVND (reference sequence). CDR3 length: 11 amino acids. CDR3 loop: CASSSGRMAFF. CDR3 coding DNA: TGTGCCAGTAGTTCGGGACGTATGGCTTTCTTT.

The chain combines TRBV4-1 with TRBJ1-4; maybe TRBD1 (6 bases). The CDR3 sequence is 16 residues long. CDR1 and CDR2 from the germline V gene are MGHRA and YSYEKL. V gave up 0 bases and J gave up 5 bases, with 13 bases separating them. CDR3 in DNA: TGCGCCAGCAGCCAAGATCCGGGACACCGAAATGAAAAACTGTTTTTT. Translating gives CASSQDPGHRNEKLFF.